This T cell receptor beta chain is from a study of regulatory T cells in long-lasting Graves disease. Study-level results: TCR diversity was lower in persistent Graves' patients (versus newly diagnosed ones).

In this sample, this clonotype turned up many times. The antigen is not known. Time point in this sample: newly diagnosed GD, antithyroid drugs for less than 3 months. RNA extracted from PBMCs served as the sequencing template. Arm-PCR of CDR3 regions with iRepertoire HTBI primers generated TCR beta libraries. TCRdb re-derived calls from the multiplex PCR reads in MiXCR, one entry per CDR3 protein. The data contain 550,000 to 700,000 distinct CDR3 sequences, about 15% of them singletons. The same sample was also studied in work on T cells in Graves' hyperthyroidism and ophthalmopathy. This second study says: The study used the HTBI primer set for a first-round RT-PCR of the TCR CDR3. In the blood, most expanded thyroid clonotypes above 0.001 appeared as well. Ophthalmopathy, which appeared later, was predicted by the model a median about 6 months before onset.

The clonotype originates from a man in his late teens or twenties with Graves disease. Material: peripheral blood mononuclear cells (PBMCs), obtained at new diagnosis, from a patient treated with antithyroid drugs.

This CDR3 is CASSFTGEYDKQYF. The CDR3 coding sequence is TGTGCCAGCAGTTTTACAGGGGAGTACGATAAGCAGTACTTC. The chain employs TRBV27 and TRBJ2-7; 7 bases align to TRBD1. Losses at the gene ends were 3 bases for V and 8 bases for J; bases not matched to a gene: 10. Germline V CDR1 and CDR2: MNHEY, SMNVEV (reference sequence). This CDR3 comprises 14 residues.